This T cell receptor (beta chain) was documented in a study of T cell repertoires in cytomegalovirus infection. Germline V CDR1 and CDR2: MNHEY, SVGAGI. The CDR3 sequence is 17 residues long. Trimming removed 0 bases from V and 0 bases from J, with 14 bases in between. TCRdb re-derived calls from the reads in MiXCR, one entry per CDR3 protein. The data contain approximately 910,000 distinct CDR3 sequences, roughly 30% of them singletons. Notes on the study in general: What dominated the ex vivo response were HLA-C-restricted CMV-specific TCR beta clonotypes.

Of note for this clonotype: Its specificity is not known.

The sequences come from cultured CD8+ T cells from PBMCs, collected from culture after CMV antigen stimulation. The sequence was collected from a human donor in good health (CMV status not recorded). Some clones in this sample may be carry-over from other donors' samples. The V and J genes are TRBV6-5 and TRBJ1-1, with D unclear. The CDR3 bases are TGTGCCAGCAGTTACTCGACGGCAAGCCGGCTGAACACTGAAGCTTTCTTT. Its translation is CASSYSTASRLNTEAFF.